The following is a T cell receptor beta chain sequence with its context. Methods used by the authors: Using reference gene primer amplification, nucleated cell counts were estimated. Repertoires were generated with immunoSEQ multiplex PCR, while TCRdb's copy carries only in-frame clones and drops some. The V and J calls and clone size were taken over from that table, and D and trimming were inferred from the DNA. The sample lists around 130,000 clones, around four fifths occurring once. The sample originates from a study of blood T cell repertoires in COVID-19. On the study more broadly: PBMCs, B-cell-depleted T cells, or T cells were the source of the cDNA or gDNA that made up the material.

Participants, 18 to 89 years old, spanned approximately 25 US areas. Cohorts were assigned according to the clinical history that participants reported. The CDR3 extends over 13 amino acids. The V gene lost 4 bases and the J gene lost 5 bases, with 11 bases spanning the gap. Germline V CDR1 and CDR2: MGHDK, SYGVNS. The receptor was isolated from a woman between 50 and 59 years old with acute COVID-19. The sequenced sample consisted of PBMCs or T cells enriched from blood (not recorded which). The chain uses TRBV25-1 and TRBJ1-1, with D hard to call. The CDR3 region has the DNA TGTGCCAGCAGTGCCGGGGAGCAAACTGAAGCTTTCTTT. This encodes CASSAGEQTEAFF. Supplemented by reference TRBV25-1 and TRBJ1-1, the full variable domain reads EADIYQTPRYLVIGTGKKITLECSQTMGHDKMYWYQQDPGMELHLIHYSYGVNSTEKGDLSSESTVSRIRTEHFPLTLESARPSHTSQYLCASSAGEQTEAFFGQGTRLTVV.